The next 30 T cell receptor beta chains were all read from a single sample in a study of blood T cell repertoires in COVID-19. Generated by immunoSEQ multiplex PCR, the TCRdb table keeps only in-frame clones and is missing some. This sample carries around 500,000 clones, roughly nine tenths of them seen once, and the ten largest clones take roughly 8.5%. Material: PBMCs or T cells enriched from blood (not recorded which). The receptors were gathered from an older woman who had recovered from COVID-19.

Regarding this clone: The same CDR3 arises from other DNA sequences in this sample as well. The chain joins TRBV3-1 (or the pseudogene TRBV3-2) to TRBJ1-2; D gene unclear. V lost 2 bases to trimming and J lost 2 bases, with 6 bases between them. Germline CDR1 LGHDT, CDR2 YNNKEL (reference sequence). This CDR3 has 13 residues. The CDR3 nucleotides are TGTGCCAGCAGCCAAACAGCCAACTATGGCTACACCTTC. It specifies CASSQTANYGYTF.

V and J are TRBV30 and TRBJ1-6; a weak D match, TRBD1 (5 bases). Per the germline V gene, CDR1 is GTSNPN and CDR2 is SVGIG (reference sequence). V was trimmed by 8 bases and J by 4 bases, leaving 15 bases between them. CDR3 length: 14 amino acids. The CDR3 loop is CAIGRQGYNSPLHF. The CDR3 DNA follows: TGTGCCATAGGGAGGCAGGGTTATAATTCACCCCTCCACTTT.

The chain joins TRBV7-2 to TRBJ1-5; 8 nucleotides align to TRBD1. The CDR3 covers 15 residues. CDR1 and CDR2 from the germline V gene are SGHTA and FQGNSA. Trimming at V came to 5 bases and at J to 1 base, leaving 4 bases not matched to a gene. The CDR3 loop is CASSARDRSNQPQHF. As DNA, the CDR3 is TGTGCCAGCAGCGCCCGGGACAGGAGCAATCAGCCCCAGCATTTT.

The gene calls are TRBV18 and TRBJ1-2; 7 bases agree with TRBD1. The CDR3 contains 14 residues. CDR1 and CDR2 (germline): KGHSH, LQKENI. Trimming took 5 bases from V and 6 from J; bases not matched to a gene: 9. CDR3 coding DNA: TGTGCCAGCTCAAGTCAGGGGGGTCCCCATGGCTACACCTTC. Its protein is CASSSQGGPHGYTF.

CDR3: CATSKNRVGYEQYF. The CDR3, as DNA: TGTGCCACCAGCAAGAACAGGGTAGGGTACGAGCAGTACTTC. This chain joins TRBV15 and TRBJ2-7; D is possibly TRBD1 (6 bases). Trimming pared 4 bases from V and 4 bases from J, leaving 14 bases between. CDR3 size: 14 residues. CDR1 is LNHNV, CDR2 YYDKDF, per germline (reference sequence).

This chain links TRBV4-1 with TRBJ1-5, with D possibly matching TRBD1 (6 bases). V gave up 5 bases and J gave up 6 bases, with 14 bases separating them. Germline CDR1 and CDR2: MGHRA and YSYEKL. The CDR3 sequence is 14 residues long. CDR3 nucleotides: TGCGCCAGCAGCATAGGGGGGGGGTTTCAGCCCCAGCATTTT. It codes for CASSIGGGFQPQHF.

This clone was seen a single time. J is TRBJ2-3 and V is TRBV2; perhaps TRBD1 as D (5 bases). Germline loops: CDR1 SNHLY, CDR2 FYNNEI. CDR3 length: 15 amino acids. Trimming stripped 2 bases from V and 0 bases from J, with 9 bases between. The CDR3 protein is CASSEKTASTDTQYF. The DNA of the CDR3 is TGTGCCAGCAGTGAAAAGACAGCTAGCACAGATACGCAGTATTTT.

The rearrangement joins TRBV4-1 to TRBJ2-2, with D perhaps TRBD1 (5 bases). Trimming stripped 1 base from V and 4 bases from J, with 13 bases between. The CDR3 is made up of 16 amino acids. CDR1 is MGHRA and CDR2 is YSYEKL in the germline V gene. The CDR3 here is CASSQGLGVITGELFF. CDR3 sequence (DNA): TGCGCCAGCAGCCAAGGGTTAGGGGTAATCACCGGGGAGCTGTTTTTT.

Note on this clone: The sample contains more than one DNA sequence encoding this CDR3. The chain is built from TRBV19 and TRBJ1-3; weak D call: TRBD1 (6 bases). CDR1 is LNHDA, CDR2 SQIVND, per germline (reference sequence). Trimming pared 5 bases from V and 2 bases from J, leaving 7 bases between. The length of the CDR3 is 13 residues. The CDR3 region has the DNA TGTGCCAGTAGTTCAGGGGCTGGAAACACCATATATTTT. It translates to CASSSGAGNTIYF.

The chain is built from TRBV15 and TRBJ2-6, with D unresolved. V gave up 8 bases and J gave up 4 bases, with 9 bases separating them. Looked up from germline, CDR1 is LNHNV and CDR2 is YYDKDF (reference sequence). The CDR3 totals 13 residues. The CDR3 nucleotides are TGTGCCACCGCAACCGGGGGGGCCAACGTCCTGACTTTC. It codes for CATATGGANVLTF.

The rearrangement joins TRBV13 to TRBJ2-3; 8 bases map to TRBD2. CDR3 length: 16 residues. Trimming at V came to 7 bases and at J to 1 base, leaving 10 bases not matched to a gene. Germline CDR1 reads PRHDT; CDR2 reads FYEKMQ (reference sequence). Here the CDR3 reads CASMSGGPFRTDTQYF. The CDR3 DNA sequence: TGTGCCAGCATGAGCGGGGGCCCCTTCCGCACAGATACGCAGTATTTT.

About this clone: Other DNA sequences in this sample translate to the same CDR3. The V and J genes are TRBV24-1 and TRBJ1-2; TRBD1 matches at 10 bases. V dropped 4 bases and J dropped 5; count of bases not matched to a gene: 3. The CDR3 has 14 amino acids. Germline V lookup: CDR1 KGHDR, CDR2 SFDVKD. CDR3 coding DNA: TGTGCCACCAGTGACCGGGACAGGGGATATGGCTACACCTTC. Translating gives CATSDRDRGYGYTF.

J is TRBJ2-4 and V is TRBV24-1; 9 nucleotides agree with TRBD1. The CDR3 totals 14 residues. The V gene's germline CDR1 is KGHDR and CDR2 SFDVKD. V shed 4 bases, J shed 9 bases, and the junction held 6 bases outside the gene matches. CDR3 nucleotides: TGTGCCACCAGTGAAAGCGGACAGGGGAGCATTCAGTACTTC. This gives the protein CATSESGQGSIQYF.

The chain combines TRBV4-1 with TRBJ2-2; TRBD1 matches at 7 bases. Per germline, CDR1 MGHRA and CDR2 YSYEKL. J was trimmed by 4 bases and V by 3 bases; bases with no gene match: 5. The CDR3 has 15 amino acids. CDR3 nucleotide sequence: TGCGCCAGCAGCCACCGACAGGGTGGCACCGGGGAGCTGTTTTTT. The encoded protein is CASSHRQGGTGELFF.

V usage is TRBV7-9 and J usage is TRBJ2-2; 8 bases map to TRBD2. Germline-derived CDR1 and CDR2 are SEHNR and FQNEAQ (reference sequence). The trim removed 3 bases at V and 7 bases at J, leaving 13 bases unmatched. The CDR3 is 17 residues long. The CDR3 DNA reads TGTGCCAGCAGCTTTGGAGGCGGGGGGAATCCAGTCGGGGAGCTGTTTTTT. Translated, it gives CASSFGGGGNPVGELFF.

CDR3 residues: CASSFLDRADLGELFF. The CDR3 nucleotides read TGTGCCAGCAGCTTCTTGGACAGGGCCGACCTCGGGGAGCTGTTTTTT. This sequence joins TRBV11-3 and TRBJ2-2, with 8 positions matching TRBD1. The CDR3 runs to 16 residues. V trimming: 3 bases; J trimming: 7 bases; junction bases outside the gene matches: 10. Per germline, CDR1 SGHNT and CDR2 YENEEA.

The rearrangement links TRBV9 to TRBJ2-3; no clear D gene. Trimming took off 4 bases at V and 3 bases at J, with 9 bases between the two ends. CDR1 is SGDLS, CDR2 YYNGEE, per germline. CDR3 length equals 13 residues. The CDR3 region has the DNA TGTGCCAGCAGCCCGCCCGGGACAGATACGCAGTATTTT. As protein: CASSPPGTDTQYF.

The V call is TRBV5-1, the J call TRBJ1-6; D ambiguous. CDR3 length equals 15 residues. V shed 0 bases and J shed 7 bases, with 11 bases lying between them. Germline-derived CDR1 and CDR2 are SGHRS and YFSETQ. The CDR3 is CASSLDFILNSPLHF. Written as DNA, the CDR3 is TGCGCCAGCAGCTTGGACTTTATCCTAAATTCACCCCTCCACTTT.

The rearrangement uses TRBV13 and TRBJ1-1; the D gene is possibly TRBD1 (5 bases). V lost 4 bases and J lost 5, with 14 bases in between. The germline V gene encodes CDR1 PRHDT and CDR2 FYEKMQ (reference sequence). The CDR3 consists of 14 residues. CDR3 amino acids: CASSSRVRKTEAFF. The CDR3 DNA follows: TGTGCCAGCAGCTCCAGGGTACGTAAGACTGAAGCTTTCTTT.

The chain carries TRBV9 and TRBJ1-4; TRBD1 might be the D (6 bases). V lost 1 base and J lost 4, with 11 bases in between. The CDR3 is made up of 15 amino acids. The germline V gene has CDR1 SGDLS and CDR2 YYNGEE. The CDR3 region has the DNA TGTGCCAGCAGCGTACAAACAGGGTATAATGAAAAACTGTTTTTT. This codes for CASSVQTGYNEKLFF.

The rearrangement uses TRBV11-3 and TRBJ1-1, with 8 positions matching TRBD1. From germline, CDR1 is SGHNT and CDR2 YENEEA. V shed 5 bases and J 5 bases; nucleotides not matched to a gene: 10. This CDR3 has 15 amino acids. This CDR3 is CASSPPDRAGTEAFF. CDR3 bases: TGTGCCAGCAGCCCCCCGGACAGGGCAGGGACTGAAGCTTTCTTT.

The gene calls are TRBV14 and TRBJ2-2; TRBD1 agrees at 7 bases. CDR1 SGHDN and CDR2 FVKESK come from the germline V gene. The CDR3 consists of 14 residues. The J segment lost 7 bases and the V segment lost 8 bases, leaving 10 bases of the junction unmatched. CDR3: CASSPDRADGELFF. CDR3 coding DNA: TGTGCCAGCTCACCAGACAGGGCGGACGGGGAGCTGTTTTTT.

The CDR3 reads CASSLGSLLSSGNTIYF. CDR3 nucleotides: TGTGCCAGCAGCTTAGGTTCATTACTAAGCTCTGGAAACACCATATATTTT. V is TRBV7-2 and J is TRBJ1-3; D gene ambiguous. This CDR3 has 17 amino acids. Trimming took 1 base from V and 0 from J, leaving 13 bases between them. Germline CDR1 SGHTA, CDR2 FQGNSA. The full variable domain, its missing parts supplied by reference TRBV7-2 and TRBJ1-3, is GAGVSQSPSNKVTEKGKDVELRCDPISGHTALYWYRQSLGQGLEFLIYFQGNSAPDKSGLPSDRFSAERTGGSVSTLTIQRTQQEDSAVYLCASSLGSLLSSGNTIYFGEGSWLTVV.

This chain links TRBV5-6 with TRBJ1-6; D not resolved. Germline values: CDR1 SGHDT, CDR2 YYEEEE. There are 15 residues in the CDR3. Between the trimmed V and J ends, which lost 2 bases and 3 bases, there was a span of 9 bases. As DNA, the CDR3 is TGTGCCAGCAGCTTTTCGTCCCTCTATAATTCACCCCTCCACTTT. Amino acids: CASSFSSLYNSPLHF.

The genes are TRBV4-1 and TRBJ1-3; D is uncertain. The V end was cut by 0 bases, the J end by 0 bases, with 9 bases between. Per germline, CDR1 MGHRA and CDR2 YSYEKL. This CDR3 region has 16 residues. The CDR3 coding sequence is TGCGCCAGCAGCCAAGATCGGGTCCTCTCTGGAAACACCATATATTTT. Protein product: CASSQDRVLSGNTIYF.

The chain has TRBV15 and TRBJ2-1; weak D call: TRBD2 (5 bases). The CDR3 runs 13 residues. CDR1 is LNHNV, CDR2 YYDKDF, per germline (reference sequence). Between the trimmed V and J ends, which lost 3 bases and 8 bases, there was a span of 11 bases. This CDR3 is CATSRQLGDEQFF. The CDR3 DNA is TGTGCCACCAGCAGGCAGCTCGGGGATGAGCAGTTCTTC.

The CDR3 region has the DNA TGTGCCACCAGCACGAAGCTGACAGCGGGTAATGAAAAACTGTTTTTT. This sequence encodes CATSTKLTAGNEKLFF. V is TRBV15 and J is TRBJ1-4, with D possibly TRBD1 on 5 matching bases. CDR1 and CDR2 (germline): LNHNV, YYDKDF (reference sequence). Trimming removed 4 bases at V and 4 bases at J, with 16 bases between. The CDR3 sequence is 16 residues long. Variable domain in full (rest from reference TRBV15 and TRBJ1-4): DAMVIQNPRYQVTQFGKPVTLSCSQTLNHNVMYWYQQKSSQAPKLLFHYYDKDFNNEADTPDNFQSRRPNTSFCFLDIRSPGLGDTAMYLCATSTKLTAGNEKLFFGSGTQLSVL.

The chain uses TRBV12-5 and TRBJ1-2, with TRBD1 as a possible D gene (6 bases). V lost 2 bases and J 7 bases, leaving 8 bases between the germline ends. CDR1 and CDR2 from the germline V gene are LGHNT and FRNRAP. This CDR3 spans 12 amino acids. The CDR3, as DNA: TGTGCTAGTGGTTTGACAGGGCTTGGCTACACCTTC. Translation: CASGLTGLGYTF.

This chain uses TRBV5-1 with TRBJ2-3; TRBD2 matches 10 bases. With 0 bases clipped from V and 7 bases from J, the junction kept 11 bases outside the gene matches. The germline gives CDR1 SGHRS, CDR2 YFSETQ. The CDR3 loop spans 17 amino acids. CDR3 sequence reads: CASSLGSSGGTTNTQYF. CDR3 bases: TGCGCCAGCAGCTTGGGTAGTAGCGGGGGGACAACGAATACGCAGTATTTT.

The rearrangement joins TRBV3-1 (or the pseudogene TRBV3-2) to TRBJ2-1, with TRBD2 matching over 8 bases. Germline V gene sequence: CDR1 LGHDT, CDR2 YNNKEL (reference sequence). The CDR3 extends over 14 amino acids. V dropped 6 bases and J dropped 2; count of bases not matched to a gene: 3. For the CDR3, the DNA is TGTGCCAGCAGTGGCGGGGGGACCTACAATGAGCAGTTCTTC. Its translation is CASSGGGTYNEQFF.